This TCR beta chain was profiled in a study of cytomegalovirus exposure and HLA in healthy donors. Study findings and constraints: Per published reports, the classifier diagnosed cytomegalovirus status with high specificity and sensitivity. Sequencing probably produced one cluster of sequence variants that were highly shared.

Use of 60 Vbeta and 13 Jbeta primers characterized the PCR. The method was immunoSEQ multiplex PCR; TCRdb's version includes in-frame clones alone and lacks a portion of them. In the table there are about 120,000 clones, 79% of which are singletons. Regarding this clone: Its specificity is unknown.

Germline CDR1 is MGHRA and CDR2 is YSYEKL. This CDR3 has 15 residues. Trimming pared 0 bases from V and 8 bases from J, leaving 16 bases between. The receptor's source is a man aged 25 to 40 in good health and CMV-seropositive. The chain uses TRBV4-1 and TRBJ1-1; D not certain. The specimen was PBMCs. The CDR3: CASSQDGSGDAEAFF. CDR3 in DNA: TGCGCCAGCAGCCAAGATGGTTCCGGGGATGCCGAAGCTTTCTTT.